This T cell receptor (beta chain) was captured in a study of blood T cell repertoires in COVID-19. Trimming took 0 bases from V and 1 from J, leaving 6 bases between them. The CDR3 consists of 14 residues. CDR1 is MNHEY and CDR2 is SVGAGI in the germline V gene. A note on this clone: This CDR3 is also generated by other DNA sequences in the sample.

The protocol was immunoSEQ multiplex PCR, while the TCRdb copy is restricted to in-frame clones and leaves out a portion. Here the sample spans around 200,000 clones, about four fifths being singletons. Sequencing was performed on peripheral blood. The TCR was taken from a woman between 45 and 60 years old with acute or convalescent COVID-19. The chain employs TRBV6-5 and TRBJ1-2; D perhaps matches TRBD1 (5 bases). The CDR3 here is CASSYSGLNYGYTF. The CDR3, as DNA: TGTGCCAGCAGTTACTCGGGACTTAACTATGGCTACACCTTC.